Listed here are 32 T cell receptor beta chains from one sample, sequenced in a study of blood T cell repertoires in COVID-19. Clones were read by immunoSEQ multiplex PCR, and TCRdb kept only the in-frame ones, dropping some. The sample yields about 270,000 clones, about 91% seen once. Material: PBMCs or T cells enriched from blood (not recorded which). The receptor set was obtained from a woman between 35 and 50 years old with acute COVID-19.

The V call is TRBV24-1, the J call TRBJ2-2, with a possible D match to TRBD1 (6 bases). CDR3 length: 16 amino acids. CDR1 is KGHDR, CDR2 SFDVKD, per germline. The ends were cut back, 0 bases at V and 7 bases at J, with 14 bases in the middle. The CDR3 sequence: CATSDLQGTRGGELFF. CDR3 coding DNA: TGTGCCACCAGTGATTTGCAAGGGACACGGGGCGGGGAGCTGTTTTTT.

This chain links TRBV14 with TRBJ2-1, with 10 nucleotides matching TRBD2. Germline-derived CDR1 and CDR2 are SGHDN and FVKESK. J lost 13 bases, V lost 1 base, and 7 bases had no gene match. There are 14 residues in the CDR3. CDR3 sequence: CASSQAGLAAHQFF. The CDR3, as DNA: TGTGCCAGCAGCCAAGCCGGACTAGCGGCTCACCAGTTCTTC.

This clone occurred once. The CDR3 spells CASTGVYEQYF. For the CDR3, the DNA is TGTGCCAGCACAGGGGTCTACGAGCAGTACTTC. The V and J genes are TRBV6-5 and TRBJ2-7; TRBD1 might be the D (6 bases). The germline CDR1 and CDR2 sequences are MNHEY and SVGAGI. The CDR3 spans 11 residues. V was pared by 7 bases and J by 3 bases, with 7 bases between.

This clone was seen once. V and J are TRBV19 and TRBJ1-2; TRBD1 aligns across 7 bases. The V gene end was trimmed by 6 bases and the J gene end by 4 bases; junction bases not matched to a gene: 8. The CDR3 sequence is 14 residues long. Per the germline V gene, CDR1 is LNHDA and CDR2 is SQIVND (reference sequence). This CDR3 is CASRGDSAFYGYTF. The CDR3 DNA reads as TGTGCCAGTAGAGGGGACAGTGCCTTCTATGGCTACACCTTC.

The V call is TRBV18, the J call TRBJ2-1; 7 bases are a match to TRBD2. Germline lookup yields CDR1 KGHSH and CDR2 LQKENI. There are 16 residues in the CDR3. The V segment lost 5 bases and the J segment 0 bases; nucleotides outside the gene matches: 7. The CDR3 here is CASSKPGRDSYNEQFF. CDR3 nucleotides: TGTGCCAGCTCAAAGCCTGGGAGGGACTCCTACAATGAGCAGTTCTTC. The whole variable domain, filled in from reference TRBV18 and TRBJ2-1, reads NAGVMQNPRHLVRRRGQEARLRCSPMKGHSHVYWYRQLPEEGLKFMVYLQKENIIDESGMPKERFSAEFPKEGPSILRIQQVVRGDSAAYFCASSKPGRDSYNEQFFGPGTRLTVL.

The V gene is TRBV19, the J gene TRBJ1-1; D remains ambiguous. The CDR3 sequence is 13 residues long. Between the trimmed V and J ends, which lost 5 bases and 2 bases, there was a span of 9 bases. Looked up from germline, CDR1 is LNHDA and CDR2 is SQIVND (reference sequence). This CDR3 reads CASSPAGNTEAFF. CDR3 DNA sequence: TGTGCCAGTAGTCCGGCAGGTAACACTGAAGCTTTCTTT.

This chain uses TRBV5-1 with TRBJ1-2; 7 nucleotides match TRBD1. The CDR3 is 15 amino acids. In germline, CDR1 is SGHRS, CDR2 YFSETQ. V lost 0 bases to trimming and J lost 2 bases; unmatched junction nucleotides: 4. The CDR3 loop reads CASSLGGTENYGYTF. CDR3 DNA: TGCGCCAGCAGCTTGGGCGGGACAGAAAACTATGGCTACACCTTC.

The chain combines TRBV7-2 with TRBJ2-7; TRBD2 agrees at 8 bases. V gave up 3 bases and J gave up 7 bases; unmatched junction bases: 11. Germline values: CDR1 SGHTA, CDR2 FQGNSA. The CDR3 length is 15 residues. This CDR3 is CASSFQLAVEIEQYF. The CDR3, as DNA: TGTGCCAGCAGCTTCCAACTAGCGGTCGAAATAGAGCAGTACTTC.

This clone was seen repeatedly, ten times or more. The CDR3 nucleotides read TGTGCCAGCAGCGCGGGACTAGCGGGAGGTAGTGAGCAGTTCTTC. Translated, it gives CASSAGLAGGSEQFF. The chain couples TRBV9 to TRBJ2-1, with 15 bases aligning to TRBD2. The length of the CDR3 is 15 residues. Looked up from germline, CDR1 is SGDLS and CDR2 is YYNGEE. The V gene end was trimmed by 3 bases and the J gene end by 9 bases; junction bases not matched to a gene: 4.

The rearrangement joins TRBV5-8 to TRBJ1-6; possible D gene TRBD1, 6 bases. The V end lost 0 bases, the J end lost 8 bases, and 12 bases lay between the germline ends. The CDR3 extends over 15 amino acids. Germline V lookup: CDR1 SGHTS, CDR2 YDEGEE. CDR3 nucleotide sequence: TGTGCCAGCAGCTTGGAATCAGGGGTTTATTCACCCCTCCACTTT. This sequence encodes CASSLESGVYSPLHF.

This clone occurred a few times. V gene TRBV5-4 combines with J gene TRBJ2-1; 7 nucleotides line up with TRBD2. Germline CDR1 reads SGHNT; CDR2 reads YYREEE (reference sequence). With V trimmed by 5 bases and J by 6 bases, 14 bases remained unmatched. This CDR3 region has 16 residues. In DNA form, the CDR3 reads TGTGCCAGCAGTCCGGCCTGGCGGGAGATGGGCAATGAGCAGTTCTTC. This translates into CASSPAWREMGNEQFF. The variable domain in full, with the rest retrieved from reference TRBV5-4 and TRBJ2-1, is ETGVTQSPTHLIKTRGQQVTLRCSSQSGHNTVSWYQQALGQGPQFIFQYYREEENGRGNFPPRFSGLQFPNYSSELNVNALELDDSALYLCASSPAWREMGNEQFFGPGTRLTVL.

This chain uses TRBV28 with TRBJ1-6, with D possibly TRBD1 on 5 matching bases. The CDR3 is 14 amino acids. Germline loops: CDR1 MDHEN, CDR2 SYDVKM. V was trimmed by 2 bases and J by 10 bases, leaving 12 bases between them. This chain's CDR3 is CASSLGGEGSPLHF. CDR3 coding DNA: TGTGCCAGCAGTTTAGGAGGGGAGGGATCACCCCTCCACTTT.

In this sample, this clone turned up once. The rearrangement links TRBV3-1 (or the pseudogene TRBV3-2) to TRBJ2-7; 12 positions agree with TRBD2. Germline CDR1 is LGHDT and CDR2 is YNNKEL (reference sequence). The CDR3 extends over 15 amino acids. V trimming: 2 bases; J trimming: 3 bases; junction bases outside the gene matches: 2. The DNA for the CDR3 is TGTGCCAGCAGCCAAAGACTAGCGGGGGTCTACGAGCAGTACTTC. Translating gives CASSQRLAGVYEQYF.

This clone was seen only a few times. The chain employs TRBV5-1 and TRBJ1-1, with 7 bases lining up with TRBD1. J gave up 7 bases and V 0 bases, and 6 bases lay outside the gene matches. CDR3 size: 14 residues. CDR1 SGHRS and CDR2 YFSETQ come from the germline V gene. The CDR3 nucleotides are TGCGCCAGCAGCTTGGAATGGGCAGGGGGTGAAGCTTTCTTT. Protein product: CASSLEWAGGEAFF.

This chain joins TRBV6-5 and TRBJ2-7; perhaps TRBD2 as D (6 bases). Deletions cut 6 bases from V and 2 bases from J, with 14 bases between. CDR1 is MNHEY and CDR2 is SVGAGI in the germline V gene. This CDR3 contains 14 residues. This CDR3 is CASSQSRETYEQYV. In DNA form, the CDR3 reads TGTGCCAGCAGCCAGAGCCGGGAGACCTACGAGCAGTACGTC.

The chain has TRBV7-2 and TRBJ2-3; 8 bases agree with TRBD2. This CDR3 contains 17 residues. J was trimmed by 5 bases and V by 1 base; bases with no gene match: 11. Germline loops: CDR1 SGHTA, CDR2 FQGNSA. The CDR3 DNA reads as TGTGCCAGCAGCTTAGTATCAAGCGGGAGTGGGGAAGATACGCAGTATTTT. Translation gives CASSLVSSGSGEDTQYF.

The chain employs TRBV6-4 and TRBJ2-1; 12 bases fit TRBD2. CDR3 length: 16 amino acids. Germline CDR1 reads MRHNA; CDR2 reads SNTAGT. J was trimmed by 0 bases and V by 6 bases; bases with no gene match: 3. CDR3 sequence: CASSPSGGGSYNEQFF. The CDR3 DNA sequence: TGTGCCAGCAGCCCTAGCGGGGGGGGCTCCTACAATGAGCAGTTCTTC.

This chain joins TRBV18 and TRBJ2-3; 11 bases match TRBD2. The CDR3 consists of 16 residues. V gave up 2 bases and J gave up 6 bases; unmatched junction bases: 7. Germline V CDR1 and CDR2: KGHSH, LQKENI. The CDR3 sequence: CASSPTSGGRGDTQYF. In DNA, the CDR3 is TGTGCCAGCTCACCAACTAGCGGGGGCCGTGGGGATACGCAGTATTTT.

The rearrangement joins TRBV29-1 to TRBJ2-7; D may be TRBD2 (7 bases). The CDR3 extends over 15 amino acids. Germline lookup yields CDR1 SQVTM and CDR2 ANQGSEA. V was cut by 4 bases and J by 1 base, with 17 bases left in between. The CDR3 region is CSVVFGGGRSYEQYF. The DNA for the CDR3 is TGCAGCGTTGTATTTGGGGGGGGCAGGTCCTACGAGCAGTACTTC.

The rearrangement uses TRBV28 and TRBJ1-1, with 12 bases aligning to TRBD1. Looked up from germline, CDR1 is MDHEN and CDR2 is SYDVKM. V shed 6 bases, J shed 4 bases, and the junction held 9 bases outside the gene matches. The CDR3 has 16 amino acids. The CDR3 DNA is TGTGCCAGCAGCCGGGACAGGGGGCTTGCTGGCACTGAAGCTTTCTTT. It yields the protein CASSRDRGLAGTEAFF.

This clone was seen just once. DNA for the CDR3: TGTGCCAGCAGCTTATATATTACAGGAACGGAGCTCTCTGGCTACACCTTC. Protein product: CASSLYITGTELSGYTF. The chain uses TRBV7-6 and TRBJ1-2; D perhaps matches TRBD1 (5 bases). The V gene's germline CDR1 is SGHVS and CDR2 FNYEAQ. The CDR3 totals 17 residues. V lost 2 bases, J lost 7 bases, and 23 bases lay in between.

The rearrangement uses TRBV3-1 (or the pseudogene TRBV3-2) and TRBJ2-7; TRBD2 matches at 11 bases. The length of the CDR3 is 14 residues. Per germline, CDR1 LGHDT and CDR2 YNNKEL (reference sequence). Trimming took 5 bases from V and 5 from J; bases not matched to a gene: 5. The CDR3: CASSSGLAVHEQYF. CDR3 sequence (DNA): TGTGCCAGCAGCTCGGGACTAGCGGTCCACGAGCAGTACTTC.

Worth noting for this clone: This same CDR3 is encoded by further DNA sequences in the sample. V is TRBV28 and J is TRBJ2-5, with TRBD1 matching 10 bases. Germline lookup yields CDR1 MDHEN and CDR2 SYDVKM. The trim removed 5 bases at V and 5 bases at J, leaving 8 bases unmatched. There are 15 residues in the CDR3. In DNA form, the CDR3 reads TGTGCCAGCAGTCCTAGGACAGGGGGGAGGGAGACCCAGTACTTC. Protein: CASSPRTGGRETQYF.

CDR3: CASSLRSVNTEAFF. In DNA, the CDR3 is TGTGCCAGCAGTCTCCGTTCGGTGAACACTGAAGCTTTCTTT. J is TRBJ1-1 and V is TRBV7-9; D is undetermined. The germline V gene encodes CDR1 SEHNR and CDR2 FQNEAQ (reference sequence). The CDR3 length is 14 residues. Trimming left V 6 bases short and J 0 bases short, with 11 bases between.

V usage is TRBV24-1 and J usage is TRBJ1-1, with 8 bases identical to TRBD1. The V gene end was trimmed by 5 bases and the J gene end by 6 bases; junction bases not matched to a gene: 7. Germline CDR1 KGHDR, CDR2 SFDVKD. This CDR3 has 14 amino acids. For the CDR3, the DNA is TGTGCCACCAGTGCCGCGGACAGGGTTTCTGAAGCTTTCTTT. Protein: CATSAADRVSEAFF.

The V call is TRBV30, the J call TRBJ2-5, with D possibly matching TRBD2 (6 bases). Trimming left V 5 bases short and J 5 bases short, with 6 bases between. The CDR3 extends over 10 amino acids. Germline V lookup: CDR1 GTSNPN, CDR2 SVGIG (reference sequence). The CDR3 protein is CAWAGETQYF. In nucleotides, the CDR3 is TGTGCCTGGGCGGGGGAGACCCAGTACTTC. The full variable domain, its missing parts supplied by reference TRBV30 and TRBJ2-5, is SQTIHQWPATLVQPVGSPLSLECTVEGTSNPNLYWYRQAAGRGLQLLFYSVGIGQISSEVPQNLSASRPQDRQFILSSKKLLLSDSGFYLCAWAGETQYFGPGTRLLVL.

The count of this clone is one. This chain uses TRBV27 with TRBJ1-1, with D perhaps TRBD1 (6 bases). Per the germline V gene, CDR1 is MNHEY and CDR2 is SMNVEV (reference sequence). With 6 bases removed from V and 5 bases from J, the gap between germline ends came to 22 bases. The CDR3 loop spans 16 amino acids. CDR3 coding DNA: TGTGCCAGCAGCCGGCCTCCTCGCCAGGGGATGACTGAAGCTTTCTTT. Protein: CASSRPPRQGMTEAFF.

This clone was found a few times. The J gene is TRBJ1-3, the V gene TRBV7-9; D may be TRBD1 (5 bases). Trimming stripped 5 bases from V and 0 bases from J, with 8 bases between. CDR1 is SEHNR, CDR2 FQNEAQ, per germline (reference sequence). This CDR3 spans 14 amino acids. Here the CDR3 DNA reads TGTGCCAGCAGCAGGGGCAGCTCTGGAAACACCATATATTTT. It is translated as CASSRGSSGNTIYF.

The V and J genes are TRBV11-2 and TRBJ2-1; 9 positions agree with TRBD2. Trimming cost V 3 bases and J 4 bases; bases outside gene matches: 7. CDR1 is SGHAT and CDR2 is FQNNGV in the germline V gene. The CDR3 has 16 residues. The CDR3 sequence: CASSFILAGKYNEQFF. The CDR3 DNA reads TGTGCCAGCAGCTTCATCCTAGCGGGGAAATACAATGAGCAGTTCTTC. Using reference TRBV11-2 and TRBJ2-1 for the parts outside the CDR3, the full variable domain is EAGVAQSPRYKIIEKRQSVAFWCNPISGHATLYWYQQILGQGPKLLIQFQNNGVVDDSQLPKDRFSAERLKGVDSTLKIQPAKLEDSAVYLCASSFILAGKYNEQFFGPGTRLTVL.

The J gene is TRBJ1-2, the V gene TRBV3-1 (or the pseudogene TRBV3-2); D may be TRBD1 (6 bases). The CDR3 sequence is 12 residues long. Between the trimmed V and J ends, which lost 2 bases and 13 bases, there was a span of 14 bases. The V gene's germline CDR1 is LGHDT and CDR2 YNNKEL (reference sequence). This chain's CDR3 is CASSQLDRRSTF. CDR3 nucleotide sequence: TGTGCCAGCAGCCAACTAGACAGGAGATCCACCTTC.

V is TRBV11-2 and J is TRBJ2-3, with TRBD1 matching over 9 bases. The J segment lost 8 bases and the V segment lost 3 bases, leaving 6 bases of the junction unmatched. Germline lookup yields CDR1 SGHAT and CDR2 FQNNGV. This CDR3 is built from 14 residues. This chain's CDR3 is CASSLGQGLGTQYF. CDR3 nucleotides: TGTGCCAGCAGCTTGGGACAGGGCTTAGGTACGCAGTATTTT.

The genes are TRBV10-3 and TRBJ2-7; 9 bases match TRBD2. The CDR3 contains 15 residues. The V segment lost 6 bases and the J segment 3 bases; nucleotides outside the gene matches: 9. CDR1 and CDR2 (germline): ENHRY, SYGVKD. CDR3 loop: CAIRSSGLAIYEQYF. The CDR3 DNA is TGTGCCATCAGATCCTCCGGACTAGCGATCTACGAGCAGTACTTC.